This TCR beta chain is drawn from a study of spatial heterogeneity in lung cancer. Findings of the study overall: One measure, the expanded intratumoral alpha and beta TCR count, tracked tumor mutation counts.

One entry per CDR3 protein results from TCRdb running MiXCR on the 5' RACE reads. The sample lists some 96,000 distinct CDR3 sequences, approximately 4.7% occurring once. This clonotype was observed at least ten times. Antigen: not known. Time point meaning: sample taken at primary tumor resection. Samples were donated by 72 untreated early-stage non-small cell lung cancer patients. This CDR3 contains 14 residues. The V and J ends lost 5 bases and 7 bases respectively, with 15 bases between them. The clonotype originates from a male donor with early-stage non-small cell lung cancer. The V call is TRBV12-3 or TRBV12-4, the J call TRBJ2-1; tentative D call: TRBD2 (6 bases). The sample in question was lung tumor tissue, obtained at surgery. Written as DNA, the CDR3 is TGTGCCAGCAGTCCCGGGACTTGGGGGAATGAGCAGTTCTTC. The encoded protein is CASSPGTWGNEQFF.